Here is one T cell receptor beta chain with its context. Its target antigen remains unknown. Sequencing used a NextSeq 550. The Human TCR Profiling Kit (MiLaboratory) was used to make UMI-labeled 5' RACE TRB cDNA libraries. cDNA synthesis used the entire amount of extracted RNA, and PCR amplification then used the entire amount of cDNA produced. Libraries were prepared in parallel using an identical number of PCR cycles. In the original analysis: MIGEC and MiXCR extracted about 53,000 +/- 10,000 unique UMI-labeled TRB cDNA molecules per library, requiring at least two reads per UMI. An average of approximately 40,000 +/- 10,000 functional in-frame TRB CDR3 nucleotide clonotypes without stop codons was found per library. Diversity metrics, including normalized Shannon-Wiener and Chao1, were computed in VDJtools after downsampling to 5000 UMI-labeled TRB molecules per sample. Clonotype-size-weighted physicochemical properties of the central five CDR3 residues (interaction energy, strength, volume and Kidera factor 4) were computed in VDJtools. With the reads reprocessed by TCRdb, a single entry stands for each CDR3 protein sequence and no DNA is reported. These V and J calls derive from TCRdb rather than the authors' analysis. The sample table gives about 60,000 distinct CDR3 sequences. Roughly 0.73% of the sample is held by the ten biggest clonotypes.

CDR1 and CDR2 are drawn from the germline V gene (reference sequence): DFQATT, SNEGSKA. Including the terminal cysteine and phenylalanine, the CDR3 comprises 18 residues. The protein alone is recorded here. These data originate in a study of CXCR3-negative and CXCR3-positive naive CD8 T cells (dated by TCRdb to between 2018 and 2021). For context, the study as a whole: In total, about 140 million TRB reads were obtained, or roughly 1.5 +/- 0.3 million reads per library. Diversity and physicochemical repertoire analyses covered roughly ten donors pooled from two independent experiments. TRBV-TRBJ cluster analysis included naive subsets from roughly 5 donors and memory cells from 3 donors. The research as a whole found: Compared with CXCR3-negative naive cells, CXCR3-positive naive cells had TRB CDR3s with higher hydrophobicity (lower Kidera factor 4), lower energy, and higher strength and volume indices. Naive CXCR3-negative and CXCR3-positive cells from the same donor showed similar TRBV-TRBJ usage, whereas memory cells showed distinct patterns. CXCR3 expression partially decreased after cryopreservation, so most assays used freshly isolated PBMCs. Because surface CD5, which is linked to self-reactivity in mice, was comparable between the naive subsets, TCR interaction strength was also inferred from the physicochemical properties of TRB CDR3s. Comparably high repertoire diversity was found in both naive subsets, whereas much lower repertoire diversity was found in memory CD8+ T cells.

Each CD8+ T cell subset was flow-sorted in triplicate, and 300,000 to 350,000 cells per subset were placed directly into RLT lysis buffer. Naive CD8+ T cells were defined stringently as CD45RO-CCR7+CD27+CD95- to exclude memory contaminants. Using standard density gradient centrifugation, peripheral blood mononuclear cells were isolated from buffy coats. Naive CXCR3-negative and CXCR3-positive CD8+ T cells were flow-sorted on a FACSAria III. Total RNA was extracted from sorted cells using an RNeasy Mini Kit. This clonotype was sampled from a human donor in good health. Some clones in this sample may be carry-over from other donors' samples. Material for sequencing was naive CXCR3+ CD8+ T cells from blood. The cell subset or site label corresponds to: CD45RO-CCR7+CD27+CD95- naive CD8+ T cells expressing CXCR3 (TNR3+). The chain uses TRBV20-1 and TRBJ1-3. The CDR3 has the sequence CSARDLNLAGEGGNTIYF.